Each of the 18 T cell receptor beta chains below was sequenced from the same sample in a study of T cells after yellow fever vaccination. Each CDR3 protein is one row after TCRdb ran MiXCR on the 5' RACE reads. In the table there are over 300,000 distinct CDR3 sequences, approximately 3.8% of which are singletons. This specimen consisted of PBMCs, obtained on the day of the yellow fever booster vaccination. The receptors here all came from a man aged 18 to 29 who received the YFV17D yellow fever vaccine.

This clonotype was observed a handful of times. The chain employs TRBV12-3 or TRBV12-4 and TRBJ1-1; maybe TRBD1 (6 bases). This CDR3 contains 12 residues. Trimming shortened V by 6 bases and J by 11 bases, and 16 bases separated the two germline ends. CDR3 amino acids: CASSLQGTRAFF. As DNA, the CDR3 is TGTGCCAGCAGCCTACAGGGCACCAGGGCTTTCTTT.

This clonotype was seen more than once but under ten times. The J gene is TRBJ2-3, the V gene TRBV7-2; TRBD2 might be the D (5 bases). Germline V gene lookup returns CDR1 SGHTA and CDR2 FQGNSA. CDR3 size: 15 residues. V was shortened by 4 bases and J by 4 bases, with 15 bases between the two germline ends. The CDR3 DNA sequence: TGTGCCAGCAGCTACCTCCGGGGAACTCCAGATACGCAGTATTTT. Its translation is CASSYLRGTPDTQYF.

At least ten counts were recorded for this clonotype. The chain is built from TRBV7-3 and TRBJ2-7, with a tentative D call TRBD2 (5 bases). The germline V gene has CDR1 SGHTA and CDR2 FQGTGA. V lost 0 bases and J lost 5, with 8 bases in between. This CDR3 is built from 13 residues. CDR3 sequence reads: CASSLTAGHEQYV. The DNA of the CDR3 is TGTGCCAGCAGCTTAACGGCGGGCCACGAGCAGTACGTC.

J is TRBJ2-3 and V is TRBV5-1; TRBD2 agrees at 8 bases. The CDR3 has 16 amino acids. CDR1 and CDR2 from the germline V gene are SGHRS and YFSETQ. J was trimmed by 6 bases and V by 4 bases; bases with no gene match: 13. The CDR3 protein is CASSTFLAGKFDTQYF. CDR3 nucleotides: TGCGCCAGCAGCACATTTTTAGCGGGAAAATTTGATACGCAGTATTTT. Variable domain in full (rest from reference TRBV5-1 and TRBJ2-3): KAGVTQTPRYLIKTRGQQVTLSCSPISGHRSVSWYQQTPGQGLQFLFEYFSETQRNKGNFPGRFSGRQFSNSRSEMNVSTLELGDSALYLCASSTFLAGKFDTQYFGPGTRLTVL.

The chain uses TRBV4-3 and TRBJ2-3, with D unresolved. The CDR3 runs 15 residues. The V and J ends lost 4 bases and 0 bases respectively, with 11 bases between them. Germline CDR1 is LGHNA and CDR2 is YSLEER. The CDR3 region has the DNA TGCGCCAGCAGCCTAAACCAGGCTAGCACAGATACGCAGTATTTT. Translating gives CASSLNQASTDTQYF.

This clonotype was counted at least ten times. CDR3: CASSPDQGYYGYTF. The CDR3 nucleotides are TGTGCCAGCTCACCCGACCAGGGTTACTATGGCTACACCTTC. The rearrangement joins TRBV18 to TRBJ1-2; tentative D call: TRBD1 (5 bases). The CDR3 has 14 amino acids. Germline CDR1 and CDR2: KGHSH and LQKENI. Trimming took off 3 bases at V and 3 bases at J, with 11 bases between the two ends.

This clonotype showed up many times. This chain connects TRBV6-6 to TRBJ1-5; tentative D call: TRBD1 (6 bases). The germline CDR1 and CDR2 sequences are MNHNY and SVGAGI (reference sequence). CDR3 length: 16 residues. With 5 bases removed from V and 2 bases from J, the gap between germline ends came to 16 bases. The CDR3 sequence: CASSGQLGGRNQPQHF. CDR3 coding DNA: TGTGCCAGCAGTGGACAGTTAGGGGGTCGCAATCAGCCCCAGCATTTT.

As regards this clonotype: This may be a read error: a much more frequent sequence differs by one nucleotide. This chain connects TRBV5-1 to TRBJ2-3, with unresolved D. Germline V gives CDR1 SGHRS, CDR2 YFSETQ. Trimming removed 5 bases at V and 6 bases at J, with 10 bases between. CDR3 length: 12 residues. Written as DNA, the CDR3 is TGCGCCAGCAGATCGGATGGGGATACGCAGTATTTT. Its translation: CASRSDGDTQYF. Full variable domain (remainder filled in from reference TRBV5-1 and TRBJ2-3): KAGVTQTPRYLIKTRGQQVTLSCSPISGHRSVSWYQQTPGQGLQFLFEYFSETQRNKGNFPGRFSGRQFSNSRSEMNVSTLELGDSALYLCASRSDGDTQYFGPGTRLTVL.

There are many counts of this clonotype. The chain couples TRBV4-1 to TRBJ1-5; TRBD1 matches 9 bases. CDR3 size: 15 residues. Trimming cost V 6 bases and J 5 bases; bases outside gene matches: 8. The germline V gene has CDR1 MGHRA and CDR2 YSYEKL. The CDR3 protein is CASSRGTGNYQPQHF. CDR3 coding DNA: TGCGCCAGCAGTCGAGGGACAGGGAACTATCAGCCCCAGCATTTT.

This clonotype was counted ten times or more. The rearrangement uses TRBV15 and TRBJ2-5; the D gene is possibly TRBD1 (5 bases). Deletions cut 0 bases from V and 6 bases from J, with 11 bases between. CDR3 length equals 14 residues. CDR1 and CDR2 from the germline V gene are LNHNV and YYDKDF (reference sequence). The CDR3 DNA sequence: TGTGCCACCAGCAGAGATCGAGGACATCAGACCCAGTACTTC. Residues: CATSRDRGHQTQYF.

This chain connects TRBV7-9 to TRBJ1-1; 7 bases align to TRBD1. Germline CDR1 is SEHNR and CDR2 is FQNEAQ (reference sequence). V shed 11 bases and J 7 bases; nucleotides not matched to a gene: 10. The CDR3 sequence is 12 residues long. In DNA form, the CDR3 reads TGTGCCGTTGGAACAGGGGTTAATGAAGCTTTCTTT. Translated: CAVGTGVNEAFF.

This clonotype was found many times. The rearrangement uses TRBV12-3 or TRBV12-4 and TRBJ1-5; D possibly corresponds to TRBD1 (5 bases). The CDR3 is made up of 17 amino acids. Trimming removed 5 bases at V and 1 base at J, with 18 bases between. This CDR3 is CASSIMGLWKSNQPQHF. In DNA, the CDR3 is TGTGCCAGCAGTATAATGGGACTATGGAAAAGCAATCAGCCCCAGCATTTT.

The chain uses TRBV11-2 and TRBJ2-3; 9 positions agree with TRBD1. Germline CDR1 and CDR2: SGHAT and FQNNGV. The V gene end was trimmed by 1 base and the J gene end by 6 bases; junction bases not matched to a gene: 8. This CDR3 has 16 residues. The CDR3 spells CASSLGDRVFGDTQYF. The DNA of the CDR3 is TGTGCCAGCAGCTTAGGGGACAGGGTATTCGGGGATACGCAGTATTTT.

The table lists this clonotype with many counts. The J gene is TRBJ1-6, the V gene TRBV5-5; no clear D gene. From germline, CDR1 is SGHKS and CDR2 YYEKEE (reference sequence). The CDR3 runs to 14 residues. Trimming removed 2 bases from V and 9 bases from J, with 12 bases in between. For the CDR3, the DNA is TGTGCCAGCAGCTTATCCGGGAATGGTTCACCCCTCCACTTT. This encodes CASSLSGNGSPLHF.

About this clonotype itself: One base away lies a much larger clone, so this may be a sequencing read error. This sequence joins TRBV6-6 and TRBJ1-2; D might be TRBD1 (5 bases). This CDR3 region has 14 residues. V lost 0 bases to trimming and J lost 6 bases, with 11 bases between them. In germline, CDR1 is MNHNY, CDR2 SVGAGI (reference sequence). CDR3 nucleotide sequence: TGTGCCAGCAGTTACTCCGGGACCGACGATGGCTACACCTTC. It translates to CASSYSGTDDGYTF.

This clonotype was detected ten times or more. The CDR3 protein is CASSSHGGEGTEAFF. In DNA, the CDR3 is TGTGCCAGCAGCTCACATGGGGGGGAGGGCACTGAAGCTTTCTTT. The chain has TRBV7-9 and TRBJ1-1, with D perhaps TRBD1 (5 bases). The germline V gene has CDR1 SEHNR and CDR2 FQNEAQ (reference sequence). The CDR3 has 15 residues. V dropped 4 bases and J dropped 4 bases, with 16 bases sitting between them.

This clonotype has a handful of counts. This CDR3 reads CASSWGTGGGYEQYV. DNA of the CDR3: TGCGCCAGCAGCTGGGGGACAGGGGGTGGCTACGAGCAGTACGTC. The chain links TRBV5-1 to TRBJ2-7, with 11 bases lining up with TRBD1. There are 15 residues in the CDR3. The junction had 5 bases not matched to a gene; V was cut back by 3 bases and J by 3 bases. Germline V gives CDR1 SGHRS, CDR2 YFSETQ.

This clonotype was seen a handful of times. The chain employs TRBV9 and TRBJ2-1; 10 nucleotides align to TRBD1. The CDR3 totals 15 residues. With V trimmed by 3 bases and J by 9 bases, 9 bases remained unmatched. Looked up from germline, CDR1 is SGDLS and CDR2 is YYNGEE. In DNA, the CDR3 is TGTGCCAGCAGCGCTTTGGGACAGGGGATTGTTGAGCAGTTCTTC. Protein product: CASSALGQGIVEQFF.